This entry lists 8 T cell receptor beta chains sequenced from one sample in a study of OX40 agonist ivuxolimab in advanced cancers. The assay was immunoSEQ multiplex PCR, and TCRdb's table has in-frame clones only and misses some. The table has some 17,000 clones, roughly 75% seen once. The material sequenced was CD4+ or CD8+ T cells sorted from blood, taken in a trial of the OX40 agonist ivuxolimab. The receptors here all came from an adult with an advanced solid tumor such as melanoma, head and neck, liver or kidney cancer.

Judged by abundance, this clone is medium-sized. V and J are TRBV27 and TRBJ2-1; D assignment may be TRBD1 or TRBD2 (5 bases each). The CDR3 covers 15 residues. The germline V gene has CDR1 MNHEY and CDR2 SMNVEV (reference sequence). Trimming removed 5 bases at V and 1 base at J, with 12 bases between. Here the CDR3 reads CASSLTGPSYNEQFF. The CDR3 nucleotides are TGTGCCAGCAGTCTGACGGGGCCATCCTACAATGAGCAGTTCTTC.

This clone has only one observation. The chain links TRBV27 to TRBJ2-5; D unresolved. Germline CDR1 and CDR2: MNHEY and SMNVEV (reference sequence). This CDR3 is 14 amino acids long. V dropped 5 bases and J dropped 5 bases, with 15 bases sitting between them. DNA of the CDR3: TGTGCCAGCAGTCTTTCTGCGCGTCTGGAGACCCAGTACTTC. Its protein is CASSLSARLETQYF.

The genes are TRBV11-2 and TRBJ2-3; the match to TRBD2 covers 9 bases. The CDR3 covers 15 residues. Germline lookup yields CDR1 SGHAT and CDR2 FQNNGV. V shed 6 bases and J 2 bases; nucleotides not matched to a gene: 6. CDR3 sequence: CASSFSGSHTDTQYF. DNA for the CDR3: TGTGCCAGCAGTTTTAGCGGGAGCCACACAGATACGCAGTATTTT. Filled out from reference TRBV11-2 and TRBJ2-3, the complete variable domain reads EAGVAQSPRYKIIEKRQSVAFWCNPISGHATLYWYQQILGQGPKLLIQFQNNGVVDDSQLPKDRFSAERLKGVDSTLKIQPAKLEDSAVYLCASSFSGSHTDTQYFGPGTRLTVL.

The chain carries TRBV4-1 and TRBJ2-2, with 8 bases lining up with TRBD1. The germline gives CDR1 MGHRA, CDR2 YSYEKL. Trimming cost V 0 bases and J 4 bases; bases outside gene matches: 4. The CDR3 is 16 amino acids. This chain's CDR3 is CASSQEGTGVTGELFF. In DNA, the CDR3 is TGCGCCAGCAGCCAAGAAGGGACAGGAGTCACCGGGGAGCTGTTTTTT.

This rearrangement joins TRBV27 to TRBJ2-3; D remains ambiguous. V lost 6 bases and J 2 bases, leaving 6 bases between the germline ends. There are 12 residues in the CDR3. Looked up from germline, CDR1 is MNHEY and CDR2 is SMNVEV (reference sequence). CDR3 in amino acids: CASSHPTDTQYF. In DNA, the CDR3 is TGTGCCAGCAGCCACCCCACAGATACGCAGTATTTT.

The CDR3 region is CASSWGPEQYF. The CDR3 nucleotides are TGTGCCAGCAGCTGGGGCCCCGAGCAGTACTTC. The gene calls are TRBV5-6 and TRBJ2-7, with D possibly matching TRBD1 (5 bases). The CDR3 has 11 residues. Per the germline V gene, CDR1 is SGHDT and CDR2 is YYEEEE. V was trimmed by 3 bases and J by 6 bases, leaving 7 bases between them.

This chain connects TRBV27 to TRBJ1-2; no clear D gene. Germline V gene data show CDR1 as MNHEY and CDR2 as SMNVEV (reference sequence). The ends were cut back, 0 bases at V and 0 bases at J, with 8 bases in the middle. The CDR3 extends over 15 amino acids. The CDR3 here is CASSLSRTANYGYTF. The CDR3 coding sequence is TGTGCCAGCAGTTTATCGAGGACGGCTAACTATGGCTACACCTTC.

The chain employs TRBV6-1 and TRBJ2-2; 7 bases line up with TRBD1. The CDR3 sequence is 16 residues long. Germline trimming cut 4 bases from V and 0 bases from J; bases unmatched to any gene: 5. Germline CDR1 MNHNS, CDR2 SASEGT. CDR3 nucleotide sequence: TGTGCCAGCAGTGGCCGGGACAGAGCGAACACCGGGGAGCTGTTTTTT. Protein: CASSGRDRANTGELFF.